The 21 T cell receptor beta chains below come from one sample, sequenced in a study of glioma-infiltrating T cells. Amplification of TCR alpha and beta CDR3 regions from RNA used iRepertoire nested multiplex PCR. TCRdb re-analysed the multiplex PCR reads in MiXCR, keeping a single row per CDR3 protein. In the table there are around 390,000 distinct CDR3 sequences, 41% of which are singletons. The sample comprised glioma tissue, nonneoplastic brain tissue, or PBMCs (not recorded which). The receptors come from a human donor with low-grade glioma or glioblastoma, undergoing nonglioma brain surgery, or in good health (not recorded which).

This clonotype appeared a few times. This chain joins TRBV28 and TRBJ2-1, with 7 nucleotides matching TRBD1. This CDR3 is built from 14 residues. With V trimmed by 6 bases and J by 4 bases, 6 bases remained unmatched. CDR1 is MDHEN and CDR2 is SYDVKM in the germline V gene. As DNA, the CDR3 is TGTGCCAGCAGGGAAGCGGACAGGTACAATGAGCAGTTCTTC. It specifies CASREADRYNEQFF.

The chain uses TRBV7-9 and TRBJ2-1; 12 positions agree with TRBD2. The CDR3 spans 18 residues. V shed 7 bases and J 0 bases; nucleotides not matched to a gene: 10. CDR1 is SEHNR and CDR2 is FQNEAQ in the germline V gene (reference sequence). This CDR3 is CASTGVLAGGYSYNEQFF. CDR3 bases: TGTGCCAGCACCGGGGTACTAGCGGGAGGATACTCCTACAATGAGCAGTTCTTC.

This clonotype was counted a few times. The chain employs TRBV4-3 and TRBJ2-1; no firm D call. The germline V gene encodes CDR1 LGHNA and CDR2 YSLEER. The CDR3 is 14 residues long. Trimming pared 0 bases from V and 10 bases from J, leaving 13 bases between. This chain's CDR3 is CASSQDAERDEQFF. For the CDR3, the DNA is TGCGCCAGCAGCCAAGATGCGGAACGAGACGAGCAGTTCTTC.

This clonotype was observed many times. The chain employs TRBV6-1 and TRBJ2-2, with D unclear. The CDR3 covers 12 residues. The ends were cut back, 3 bases at V and 3 bases at J, with 2 bases in the middle. CDR1 is MNHNS, CDR2 SASEGT, per germline. Here the CDR3 reads CASSEYTGELFF. In nucleotides, the CDR3 is TGTGCCAGCAGTGAGTACACCGGGGAGCTGTTTTTT.

As regards this clonotype: A read error is possible here, since a much larger clone lies one base away. V usage is TRBV27 and J usage is TRBJ1-5; no definite D call. Germline lookup yields CDR1 MNHEY and CDR2 SMNVEV (reference sequence). CDR3 length: 13 residues. CDR3 nucleotides: TGTGCCAGCAGTTTCTATAGCAATCAGACCCAGCATTTT. Translation gives CASSFYSNQTQHF.

The chain uses TRBV7-2 and TRBJ2-7, with D possibly being TRBD1 (5 bases). V lost 2 bases and J lost 5, with 10 bases in between. CDR3 length: 13 amino acids. The germline V gene encodes CDR1 SGHTA and CDR2 FQGNSA. CDR3 nucleotides: TGTGCCAGCAGCTTACAGGGTAACAACGAGCAGTACTTC. The encoded protein is CASSLQGNNEQYF.

As concerns this clonotype: Given a much more abundant clone one base away, this may be a read error. The V call is TRBV5-5, the J call TRBJ2-5, with D tentatively TRBD1 (5 bases). Germline CDR1 is SGHKS and CDR2 is YYEKEE (reference sequence). The CDR3 is 17 amino acids. The CDR3 sequence: CASSLEGVERMQETQHF. The CDR3 nucleotides are TGTGCCAGCAGCTTGGAAGGGGTAGAGAGGATGCAAGAGACCCAGCACTTC.

Worth noting for this clonotype: One junction end disagrees with the germline gene, perhaps due to a read error. The chain links TRBV25-1 to TRBJ2-3; D unresolved. The length of the CDR3 is 14 residues. Germline-derived CDR1 and CDR2 are MGHDK and SYGVNS. The CDR3 nucleotides read TGTGCCAGCAGTAGGGATAGCACCACAGATGCGCAGTACTTT. The encoded protein is CASSRDSTTDAQYF.

This chain connects TRBV6-5 to TRBJ2-3, with TRBD2 matching 8 bases. CDR3 length: 20 amino acids. V lost 6 bases to trimming and J lost 2 bases; unmatched junction nucleotides: 22. Per germline, CDR1 MNHEY and CDR2 SVGAGI. The CDR3 sequence is CASSRSGPSGWYRVTDTQYF. CDR3 sequence (DNA): TGTGCCAGCAGCCGATCCGGGCCTAGCGGGTGGTATAGGGTCACAGATACGCAGTATTTT.

For this clonotype: A read error is possible here, since a much larger clone lies one base away. This chain links TRBV7-2 with TRBJ1-1, with no clear D. The length of the CDR3 is 15 residues. Germline V gives CDR1 SGHTA, CDR2 FQGNSA. Here the CDR3 reads CASSPRGARNTKAFF. The CDR3, as DNA: TGTGCCAGCAGCCCACGCGGAGCGAGAAACACTAAAGCTTTCTTT.

This clonotype was seen repeatedly, ten times or more. A read error may account for a junction end that differs from germline. The chain recombines TRBV6-1 with TRBJ2-5; D not resolved. Per germline, CDR1 MNHNS and CDR2 SASEGT. The CDR3 length is 13 residues. The CDR3 bases are TGTGCCATCAGTGAGTCGTTGCGGGAGACCCAGTACTTC. This gives the protein CAISESLRETQYF.

This clonotype was seen a single time. Possible read error: a much larger clone is one base away. This chain uses TRBV20-1 with TRBJ1-3; D is uncertain. Germline V gene lookup returns CDR1 DFQATT and CDR2 SNEGSKA (reference sequence). The CDR3 spans 16 residues. V gave up 2 bases and J gave up 4 bases, with 18 bases separating them. In nucleotides, the CDR3 is TGCAGTGCTAGATCCTCCACGTCATACGAGGGAAACACCATATATTTT. Encoded protein: CSARSSTSYEGNTIYF.

This chain uses TRBV27 with TRBJ2-7; TRBD2 matches 14 bases. The CDR3 consists of 16 residues. V shed 3 bases, J shed 5 bases, and the junction held 6 bases outside the gene matches. Germline loops: CDR1 MNHEY, CDR2 SMNVEV (reference sequence). CDR3 amino acids: CASSFRPGLAGDEQYF. The CDR3 DNA is TGTGCCAGCAGTTTTCGACCGGGACTAGCGGGAGACGAGCAGTACTTC.

As to this clonotype: A much bigger clone sits one base away, suggesting this may be a read error. This rearrangement joins TRBV20-1 to TRBJ2-5, with 14 bases matching TRBD2. The DNA end is more similar to TRBJ2-1, so the J call may be wrong. The CDR3 consists of 14 residues. Germline V gives CDR1 DFQATT, CDR2 SNEGSKA (reference sequence). The CDR3, as DNA: TGCAGTGCCCTGGGACTAGCGGGAGTCCATGAGCAGTTCTTC. As protein: CSALGLAGVHEQFF.

This sequence joins TRBV4-3 and TRBJ2-7; TRBD2 agrees at 8 bases. The J segment lost 3 bases and the V segment lost 1 base, leaving 5 bases of the junction unmatched. Per germline, CDR1 LGHNA and CDR2 YSLEER. This CDR3 has 15 amino acids. The CDR3 nucleotides read TGCGCCAGCAGCCAAGGCACTAGCGGAGTCTACGAGCAGTACTTC. Translating gives CASSQGTSGVYEQYF.

The rearrangement uses TRBV7-6 and TRBJ2-3, with 8 nucleotides matching TRBD2. This CDR3 has 16 amino acids. Trimming removed 4 bases from V and 5 bases from J; junction bases left unmatched: 11. From germline, CDR1 is SGHVS and CDR2 FNYEAQ. The CDR3: CASSYYPGGPGDTQYF. CDR3 DNA sequence: TGTGCCAGCAGCTATTACCCGGGAGGGCCCGGAGATACGCAGTATTTT.

The chain is built from TRBV28 and TRBJ2-3; 11 bases are a match to TRBD1. Trimming cost V 5 bases and J 2 bases; bases outside gene matches: 6. In germline, CDR1 is MDHEN, CDR2 SYDVKM. This CDR3 region has 16 residues. The CDR3 DNA follows: TGTGCCAGCAGTACCCCGGGACAGGGGGACACAGATACGCAGTATTTT. It specifies CASSTPGQGDTDTQYF.

This clonotype was counted many times. This chain uses TRBV27 with TRBJ2-7; TRBD1 matches at 8 bases. Per the germline V gene, CDR1 is MNHEY and CDR2 is SMNVEV (reference sequence). V gave up 6 bases and J gave up 3 bases; unmatched junction bases: 10. The CDR3 is 15 amino acids. CDR3 coding DNA: TGTGCCAGCAGCTTACCGGACAGGGCCCACTACGAGCAGTACTTC. This encodes CASSLPDRAHYEQYF.

On this clonotype itself: Since a much larger clone is just one base distant, this may be a read error. The rearrangement uses TRBV27 and TRBJ2-5, with 8 positions matching TRBD2. Per germline, CDR1 MNHEY and CDR2 SMNVEV (reference sequence). V lost 3 bases and J lost 5; bases outside the gene matches: 8. The CDR3 runs 15 residues. In nucleotides, the CDR3 is TGTGCCAGCAGTTTTACGGGAGGGAGCAGGGAGACCCAGTACTTC. Residues: CASSFTGGSRETQYF.

The V call is TRBV11-3, the J call TRBJ2-7, with TRBD1 identical over 10 bases. Germline V gene data show CDR1 as SGHNT and CDR2 as YENEEA. V was pared by 5 bases and J by 5 bases, with 9 bases of the junction left unmatched. The CDR3 extends over 15 amino acids. For the CDR3, the DNA is TGTGCCAGCAGCCCCTCTCCGGGACAGGGGAACGAGCAGTACTTC. This sequence encodes CASSPSPGQGNEQYF.

A remark on this clonotype: The junction does not match germline at one end; this may be a read error. The V and J genes are TRBV27 and TRBJ2-6, with D tentatively TRBD1 (5 bases). There are 15 residues in the CDR3. Per the germline V gene, CDR1 is MNHEY and CDR2 is SMNVEV (reference sequence). The chain's CDR3 is CASSSFSSGAKVLTF. The CDR3, as DNA: TGTGCCAGCAGCTCTTTTAGCTCTGGGGCCAAGGTCCTGACTTTC.